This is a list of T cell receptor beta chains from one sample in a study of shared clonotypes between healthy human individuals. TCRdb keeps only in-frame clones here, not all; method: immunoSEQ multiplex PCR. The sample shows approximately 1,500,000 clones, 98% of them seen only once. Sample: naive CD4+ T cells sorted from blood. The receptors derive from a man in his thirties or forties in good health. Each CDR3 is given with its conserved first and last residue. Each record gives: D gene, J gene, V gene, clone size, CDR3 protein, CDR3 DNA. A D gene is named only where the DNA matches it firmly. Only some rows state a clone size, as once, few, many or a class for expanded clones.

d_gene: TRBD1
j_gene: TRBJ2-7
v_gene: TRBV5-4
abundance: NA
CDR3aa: CASSSWDSKHEQYF
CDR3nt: TGTGCCAGCAGCTCCTGGGACAGTAAACACGAGCAGTACTTC

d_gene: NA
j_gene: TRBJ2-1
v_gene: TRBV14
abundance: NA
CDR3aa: CASSQENRYNEQFF
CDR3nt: TGTGCCAGCAGCCAAGAAAACCGCTACAATGAGCAGTTCTTC

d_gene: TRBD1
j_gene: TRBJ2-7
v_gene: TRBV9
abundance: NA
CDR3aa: CASSGGQSYEQYF
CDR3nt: TGTGCCAGCAGCGGGGGACAGTCCTACGAGCAGTACTTC

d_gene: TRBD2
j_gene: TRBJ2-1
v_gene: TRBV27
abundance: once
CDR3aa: CASSWVRLAGGSYNEQFF
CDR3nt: TGTGCCAGCAGTTGGGTAAGACTAGCGGGAGGCTCCTACAATGAGCAGTTCTTC

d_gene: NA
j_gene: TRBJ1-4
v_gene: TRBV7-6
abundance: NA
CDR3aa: CASSLVRGVREKLFF
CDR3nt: TGTGCCAGCAGCTTAGTCCGAGGGGTGCGAGAAAAACTGTTTTTT

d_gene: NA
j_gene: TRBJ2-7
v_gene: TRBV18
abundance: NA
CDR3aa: CASSPSPRGPTSYEQYF
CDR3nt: TGTGCCAGCTCACCATCTCCCCGGGGACCGACCTCCTACGAGCAGTACTTC

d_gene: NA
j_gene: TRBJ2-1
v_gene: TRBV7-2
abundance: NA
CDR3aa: CASTRDTPRNEQFF
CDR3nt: TGTGCCAGCACCAGAGATACCCCGCGTAATGAGCAGTTCTTC

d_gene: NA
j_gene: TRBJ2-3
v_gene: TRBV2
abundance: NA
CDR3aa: CASSEARDTQYF
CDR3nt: TGTGCCAGCAGTGAAGCGCGAGATACGCAGTATTTT

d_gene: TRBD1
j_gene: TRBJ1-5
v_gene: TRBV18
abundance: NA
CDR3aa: CASSLGQRNQPQHF
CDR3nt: TGTGCCAGCTCACTGGGACAGAGAAATCAGCCCCAGCATTTT

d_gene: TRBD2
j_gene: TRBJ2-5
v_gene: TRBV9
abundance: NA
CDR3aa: CASSALLAGAFETQYF
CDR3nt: TGTGCCAGCAGCGCCCTACTAGCGGGAGCCTTCGAGACCCAGTACTTC

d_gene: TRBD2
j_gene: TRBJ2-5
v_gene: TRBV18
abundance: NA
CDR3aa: CASSPSLAGETQYF
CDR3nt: TGTGCCAGCTCACCATCGCTAGCGGGAGAGACCCAGTACTTC

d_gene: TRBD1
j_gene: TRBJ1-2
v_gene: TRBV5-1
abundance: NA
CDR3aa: CASSLHAGQGVDGYTF
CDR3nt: TGCGCCAGCAGCTTGCATGCGGGACAGGGAGTGGATGGCTACACCTTC

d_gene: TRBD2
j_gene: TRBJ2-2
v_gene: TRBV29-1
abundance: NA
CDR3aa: CSGGTTYTGELFF
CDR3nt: TGCAGCGGCGGGACTACCTACACCGGGGAGCTGTTTTTT

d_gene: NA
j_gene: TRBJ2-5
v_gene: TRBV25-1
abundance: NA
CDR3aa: CASSPSLLQETQYF
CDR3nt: TGTGCCAGCAGTCCGTCTCTACTCCAAGAGACCCAGTACTTC

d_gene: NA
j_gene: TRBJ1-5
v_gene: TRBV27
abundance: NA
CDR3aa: CASSLGTGSNQPQHF
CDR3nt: TGTGCCAGCAGTTTAGGGACGGGGAGCAATCAGCCCCAGCATTTT

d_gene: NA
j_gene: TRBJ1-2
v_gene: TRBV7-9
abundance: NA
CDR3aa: CASSDTGNYGYTF
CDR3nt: TGTGCCAGCAGCGACACAGGGAACTATGGCTACACCTTC

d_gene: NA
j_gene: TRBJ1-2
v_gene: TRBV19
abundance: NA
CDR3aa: CASNTPPDSYGYTF
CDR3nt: TGTGCCAGTAATACCCCCCCGGACAGCTATGGCTACACCTTC

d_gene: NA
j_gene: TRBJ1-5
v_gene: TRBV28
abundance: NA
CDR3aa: CASTWKRDQPQHF
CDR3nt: TGTGCCAGCACCTGGAAGAGAGATCAGCCCCAGCATTTT

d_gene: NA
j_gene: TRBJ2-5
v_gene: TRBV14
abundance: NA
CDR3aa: CASSQYETQYF
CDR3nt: TGTGCCAGCAGCCAATACGAGACCCAGTACTTC

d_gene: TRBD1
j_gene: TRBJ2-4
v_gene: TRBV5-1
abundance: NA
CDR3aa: CASSPGQGFRNIQYF
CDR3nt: TGCGCCAGCAGCCCGGGACAGGGGTTCAGGAACATTCAGTACTTC

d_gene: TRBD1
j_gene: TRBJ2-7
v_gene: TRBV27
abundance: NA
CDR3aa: CASSQNRGSYEQYF
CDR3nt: TGTGCCAGCAGCCAGAACAGGGGATCCTACGAGCAGTACTTC

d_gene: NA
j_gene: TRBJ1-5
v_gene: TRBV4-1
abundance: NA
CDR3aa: CASSQDMGWNQPQHF
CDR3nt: TGCGCCAGCAGCCAAGATATGGGCTGGAATCAGCCCCAGCATTTT

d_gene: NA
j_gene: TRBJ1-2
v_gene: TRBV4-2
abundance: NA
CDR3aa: CASSQDGLDSYGYTF
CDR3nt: TGTGCCAGCAGCCAAGATGGATTGGACAGCTATGGCTACACCTTC